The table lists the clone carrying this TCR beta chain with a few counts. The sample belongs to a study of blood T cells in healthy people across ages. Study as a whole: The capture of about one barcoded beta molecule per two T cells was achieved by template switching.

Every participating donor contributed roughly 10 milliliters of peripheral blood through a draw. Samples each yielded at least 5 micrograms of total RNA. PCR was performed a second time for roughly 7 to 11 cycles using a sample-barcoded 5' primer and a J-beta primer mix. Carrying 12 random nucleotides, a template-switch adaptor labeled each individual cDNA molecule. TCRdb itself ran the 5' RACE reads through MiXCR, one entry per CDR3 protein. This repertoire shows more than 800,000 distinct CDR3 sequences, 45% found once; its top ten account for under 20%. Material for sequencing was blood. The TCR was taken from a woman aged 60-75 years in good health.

Here the CDR3 DNA reads TGCAGTGCTAGAGTCAAACTAGCGGGCGACACTAGCACAGATACGCAGTATTTT. This codes for CSARVKLAGDTSTDTQYF. J is TRBJ2-3 and V is TRBV20-1, with TRBD2 identical over 9 bases. With 1 base clipped from V and 0 bases from J, the junction kept 11 bases outside the gene matches. The CDR3 has 18 residues. Germline CDR1 reads DFQATT; CDR2 reads SNEGSKA (reference sequence).